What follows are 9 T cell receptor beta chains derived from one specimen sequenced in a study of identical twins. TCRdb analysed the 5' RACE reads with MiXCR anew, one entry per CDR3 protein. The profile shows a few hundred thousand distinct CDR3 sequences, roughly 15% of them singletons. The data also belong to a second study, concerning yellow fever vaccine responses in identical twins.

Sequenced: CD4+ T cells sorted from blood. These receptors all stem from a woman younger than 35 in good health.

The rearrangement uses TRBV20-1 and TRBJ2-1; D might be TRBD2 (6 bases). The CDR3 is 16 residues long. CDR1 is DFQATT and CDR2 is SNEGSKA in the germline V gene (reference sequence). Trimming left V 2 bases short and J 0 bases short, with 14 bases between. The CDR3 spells CSARWAGRSSYNEQFF. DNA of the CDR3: TGCAGTGCTAGATGGGCGGGGCGGAGCTCCTACAATGAGCAGTTCTTC.

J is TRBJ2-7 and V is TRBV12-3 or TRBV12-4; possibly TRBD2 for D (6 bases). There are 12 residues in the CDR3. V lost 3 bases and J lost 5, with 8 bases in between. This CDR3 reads CASSFSGDEQYV. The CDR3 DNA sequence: TGTGCCAGCAGTTTCTCGGGGGACGAGCAGTACGTC.

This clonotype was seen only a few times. The CDR3 DNA is TGTGCCAGCAGCCCTACCCTGGGGGCCGGCTACACCTTC. Protein: CASSPTLGAGYTF. The V and J genes are TRBV4-2 and TRBJ1-2; tentatively, D is TRBD1 (6 bases). The germline gives CDR1 LGHNA, CDR2 YNFKEQ. The CDR3 totals 13 residues. With 4 bases removed from V and 8 bases from J, the gap between germline ends came to 14 bases.

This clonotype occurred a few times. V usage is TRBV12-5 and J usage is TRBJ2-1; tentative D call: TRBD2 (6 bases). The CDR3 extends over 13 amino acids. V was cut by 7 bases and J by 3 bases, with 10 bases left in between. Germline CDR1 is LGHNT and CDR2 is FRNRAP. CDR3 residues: CASALGGYNEQFF. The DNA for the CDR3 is TGTGCTAGTGCCCTCGGGGGCTACAATGAGCAGTTCTTC. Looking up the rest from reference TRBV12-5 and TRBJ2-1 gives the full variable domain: DARVTQTPRHKVTEMGQEVTMRCQPILGHNTVFWYRQTMMQGLELLAYFRNRAPLDDSGMPKDRFSAEMPDATLATLKIQPSEPRDSAVYFCASALGGYNEQFFGPGTRLTVL.

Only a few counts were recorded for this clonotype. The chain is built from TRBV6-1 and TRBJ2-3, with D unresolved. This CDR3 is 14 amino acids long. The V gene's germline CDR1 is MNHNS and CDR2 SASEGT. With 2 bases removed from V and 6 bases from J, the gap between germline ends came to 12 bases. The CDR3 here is CASSELVPPDTQYF. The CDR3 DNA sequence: TGTGCCAGCAGTGAATTGGTCCCACCGGATACGCAGTATTTT.

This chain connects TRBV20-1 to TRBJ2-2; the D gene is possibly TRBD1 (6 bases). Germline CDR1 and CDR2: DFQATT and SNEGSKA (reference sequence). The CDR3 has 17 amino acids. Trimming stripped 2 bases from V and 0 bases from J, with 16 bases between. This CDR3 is CSARPLYGTPNTGELFF. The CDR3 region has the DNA TGCAGTGCTAGACCCTTGTATGGGACACCGAACACCGGGGAGCTGTTTTTT.

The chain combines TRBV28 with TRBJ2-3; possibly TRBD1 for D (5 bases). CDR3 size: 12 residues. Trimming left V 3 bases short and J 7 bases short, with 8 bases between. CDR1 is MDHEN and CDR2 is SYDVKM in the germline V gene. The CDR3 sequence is CASSFQGYTQYF. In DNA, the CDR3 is TGTGCCAGCAGTTTTCAGGGATATACGCAGTATTTT.

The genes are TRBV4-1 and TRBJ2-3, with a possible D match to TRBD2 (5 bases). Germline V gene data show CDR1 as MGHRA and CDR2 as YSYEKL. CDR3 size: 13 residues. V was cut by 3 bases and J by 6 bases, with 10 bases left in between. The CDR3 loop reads CASSHALGDTQYF. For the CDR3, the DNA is TGCGCCAGCAGCCACGCACTAGGGGATACGCAGTATTTT.

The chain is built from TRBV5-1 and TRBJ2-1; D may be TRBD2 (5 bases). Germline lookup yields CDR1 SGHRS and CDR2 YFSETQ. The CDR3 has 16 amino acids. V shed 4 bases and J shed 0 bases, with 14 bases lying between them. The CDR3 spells CASSPGLTSSYNEQFF. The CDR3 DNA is TGCGCCAGCAGCCCAGGACTGACGAGCTCCTACAATGAGCAGTTCTTC.